This entry features one T cell receptor (beta chain) sequence. Its cognate antigen is unknown. Researchers prepared the TCRbeta library using unique molecular identifiers, the study reports. Using its own MiXCR run on the PCR reads, TCRdb lists one record per CDR3 protein. The sample contains fewer than 700,000 distinct CDR3 sequences, about 23% of which appear only once. The sample belongs to a study of T-cell reconstitution after alpha-beta-depleted transplantation in children. Whole-study results and caveats: Newly made T cells mostly supplied T-cell counts and diversity one year after transplant. The study traced high day-60 TCRbeta diversity in some patients to surviving recipient T cells and thymic progenitors.

Trimming removed 0 bases at V and 2 bases at J, with 8 bases between. CDR3 length equals 16 residues. The germline V gene encodes CDR1 MNHEY and CDR2 SVGAGI. This rearrangement joins TRBV6-5 to TRBJ2-6; no clear D gene. This TCR was sampled from a boy under three years old who had a stem cell transplant for acute myeloid leukemia, so the T cells may come from the graft donor. The sample was PBMCs, mostly from graft donor cells, taken 360 days after TCRalphabeta/CD19-depleted stem cell transplant. DNA of the CDR3: TGTGCCAGCAGTTACTCGAAGAAAACTGGGGCCAACGTCCTGACTTTC. It encodes CASSYSKKTGANVLTF.